This is a list of T cell receptor beta chains from one sample in a study of shared clonotypes between healthy human individuals. The assay was immunoSEQ multiplex PCR, and TCRdb's table has in-frame clones only and misses some. The table includes over a million clones, 96% detected once. Sequenced input: naive CD4+ T cells sorted from blood. These receptors came from a man aged 25 to 40 in good health. Both conserved end residues are part of each CDR3. Fields, in order: D gene, V gene, J gene, CDR3 protein. A D gene is named only where the DNA matches it firmly.

TRBD2	TRBV5-1	TRBJ2-1	CASSLEEGGNEQFF
-	TRBV4-1	TRBJ1-5	CASSPDISYQPQHF
-	TRBV27	TRBJ2-7	CASRGPSVYEQYF
TRBD1	TRBV6-6	TRBJ1-1	CASSQQGLGTEAFF
-	TRBV7-2	TRBJ2-7	CASSLVGVGTYEQYF
TRBD2	TRBV7-3	TRBJ2-1	CASSLTITLAGGNEQFF
-	TRBV9	TRBJ2-7	CASSVAGVNLYEQYF
TRBD2	TRBV10-1	TRBJ2-7	CASSPTPGLAVLHEQYF
TRBD1	TRBV6-6	TRBJ2-1	CASNRPGQGYNEQFF
TRBD1	TRBV29-1	TRBJ2-7	CSVGGQGNYEQYF
TRBD2	TRBV5-1	TRBJ2-7	CASSYGLAGEAGSYEQYF
-	TRBV2	TRBJ2-1	CASSQQGTNFNEQFF
TRBD1	TRBV5-1	TRBJ2-1	CASSFGQGAGYNEQFF
TRBD1	TRBV9	TRBJ1-4	CASSPIPSTGANEKLFF
-	TRBV27	TRBJ2-7	CASRQAPLLPEQYF
TRBD2	TRBV5-1	TRBJ2-3	CASSLVGTSGTDTQYF
-	TRBV29-1	TRBJ2-1	CSVVARLPSEYNEQFF
-	TRBV25-1	TRBJ2-1	CASSVRSGDEQFF
-	TRBV19	TRBJ2-7	CASSRTVGLYEQYF
TRBD2	TRBV5-5	TRBJ2-3	CASSSPGTSGTLSTDTQYF
-	TRBV6-1	TRBJ1-5	CASSLNSNQPQHF
-	TRBV9	TRBJ1-2	CASSVAGSYYGYTF
TRBD2	TRBV19	TRBJ2-1	CASSSRGGRDNEQFF
TRBD2	TRBV7-2	TRBJ2-1	CASSLGTSGRHYNEQFF
TRBD2	TRBV15	TRBJ2-5	CATSRGTSGRSETQYF
-	TRBV21-1	TRBJ2-2	CASSKRDRGNTGELFF
-	TRBV5-4	TRBJ1-2	CASSFRGGSSYGYTF
-	TRBV19	TRBJ2-2	CASSIIAGSPGELFF
-	TRBV19	TRBJ2-1	CASIARGTWSEQFF
-	TRBV6-6	TRBJ2-7	CASRNDRRDYEQYF
TRBD2	TRBV9	TRBJ2-5	CASSVGLAGGGGFQETQYF
TRBD2	TRBV7-2	TRBJ2-5	CASSYAGGLYQETQYF
-	TRBV27	TRBJ1-1	CASSLSRAGRTTAFF
-	TRBV5-4	TRBJ1-5	CASSLDSNQPQHF
-	TRBV19	TRBJ1-1	CASSPGGGRVNTEAFF
-	TRBV12-1	TRBJ1-4	CASGDGTGENEKLFF
-	TRBV6-5	TRBJ2-3	CASSYVRTDTQYF
-	TRBV2	TRBJ2-1	CASKGRGDSYNEQFF
-	TRBV20-1	TRBJ2-7	CSARGKREQYF
-	TRBV2	TRBJ1-5	CASSVGQGLGQPQHF
-	TRBV7-6	TRBJ2-7	CASQPQDGNYEQYF
-	TRBV6-6	TRBJ2-3	CASSYRVLDTQYF
-	TRBV7-8	TRBJ2-7	CASSLREGSYEQYF
-	TRBV2	TRBJ1-5	CASSEALPISDDF
TRBD1	TRBV28	TRBJ2-7	CASKLQGARSYEQYF
-	TRBV11-2	TRBJ2-7	CASSLADRLVGEQYF
-	TRBV19	TRBJ2-3	CASSILAAFTDTQYF
TRBD2	TRBV27	TRBJ2-7	CASSTLAGGLYEQYF
TRBD1	TRBV7-2	TRBJ2-1	CASSLTGQGEHNEQFF
TRBD1	TRBV5-4	TRBJ2-2	CASSLGLVGQGAGELFF
-	TRBV14	TRBJ2-3	CASSHRHRLGSTDTQYF
TRBD2	TRBV28	TRBJ2-7	CASSYPGTSGRVEQYF